Detailed here is one TCR beta chain. It lacks a known antigen. The input lacks base qualities; no much larger clone sits a single base away. Sequencer: Illumina NovaSeq 6000. TCRalpha and TCRbeta cDNA libraries were built by 5'RACE with constant-segment primers, adding sample barcodes and unique molecular identifiers. Trizol reagent was used to extract RNA from every sample. Amplification of the libraries took two PCR steps, and the second step added a second sample barcode plus Illumina TruSeq adapters. Sequencing of the libraries was done on an Illumina NovaSeq, producing 2 x 150 bp paired-end reads. Processing in the source paper ran as follows. Demultiplexing of reads and collapsing into UMI-guided consensus sequences were performed with migec v1.2.7. With mixcr v2.1.11, UMI consensuses were aligned to TRA and TRB V and J templates and assembled into clonotypes. Clonotypes were classified as expanded or contracted when called significant by both edgeR and NoisET, with noise models trained on biological replicates. edgeR calls used a false discovery rate-adjusted p below 0.01 and a log2 fold-change threshold of 1. As an exploratory analysis of dynamics, max-normalized trajectories of the 1000 most abundant clonotypes were examined with PCA combined with hierarchical clustering. Separately sequenced CD4+ and CD8+ repertoires were used to assign the CD4 or CD8 phenotype of responding clones. The public sequencing data were trimmed at Q25 with fastp and processed into clonotypes with MiXCR by TCRdb, which kept only in-frame beta chains. Identical CDR3 protein sequences are pooled into one entry, listed with their most common genes and DNA. These V and J calls derive from TCRdb rather than the authors' analysis. This sample comprises 200,000 to 250,000 distinct CDR3 sequences, more than 8% of them detected only once. Of the sample, around 3.4% falls within the top ten clones.

This sample was included in a study of T-cell memory formation after mild COVID-19 (dated by TCRdb to 2020 to 2022). Regarding the complete study: Most TCR sequence clusters were specific to one of the two donors. Longitudinal TCRalpha and TCRbeta repertoire sequencing tracked T-cell clones expanding and contracting after mild COVID-19 in a couple of donors. The cohort comprised two young, previously healthy adult volunteers, one female and one male.

Beyond this particular receptor, the publication reports: SARS-CoV-2 specificity was not confirmed for the second-wave clones peaking on day 37. Balanced CD4/CD8 phenotypes were observed for clones contracting from day 15 to 85, whereas a bias towards CD4+ was observed for a second wave of clones expanding from day 15 to 37. The detection of some responding clones in pre-infection memory suggests that pre-existing cross-reactive memory T cells joined the SARS-CoV-2 response. The study included only a couple of mild cases, and larger cohorts that include severe cases with pre-infection samples were judged to be necessary. Contracting CD4+ clones were located mainly in the CM and EM memory subsets, whereas CD8+ clones were found to be enriched in EMRA.

Ficoll-Paque density gradient centrifugation was used to isolate PBMCs. This receptor was obtained from a man aged 18-30 years who had mild COVID-19 (a few samples of this study predate the infection). The sample titles of this study are shuffled in the database, so cell type and time point are left out; the donor was told from shared clones. The specimen was PBMCs or a T cell subset sorted from them (not recorded which).

The DNA sequence is TGCGCCAGCAGTTTCGGACTAGCGCATCGCACAGATACGCAGTATTTT. This codes for CASSFGLAHRTDTQYF. Recombination linked TRBV5-1 to TRBJ2-3, with TRBD2 matching 9 junction bases. Trimming accounts for 5 bases at V and 1 base at J, while the number of junction bases matched to no gene is 8. From cysteine to phenylalanine, the CDR3 is 16 amino acids long. Just CDR3 DNA is preserved here, 48 bases in frame from base 1. The CDR1 and CDR2 encoded by the germline V gene are SGHRS and YFSETQ.